A single sample is the source of the 9 T cell receptor beta chains below, sequenced in a study of T cell changes during pregnancy in multiple sclerosis. Assay used: immunoSEQ multiplex PCR; TCRdb lists only in-frame clones, some missing. Of some 80,000 clones detected, 90% to 95% appear once; the ten largest clones hold 1.1%. The specimen comprised peripheral blood, sampled in the second trimester of pregnancy. The receptors originated from a female donor with multiple sclerosis, enrolled in a pregnancy study.

This clone was detected once. The rearrangement joins TRBV19 to TRBJ2-3; D is ambiguous. The V gene's germline CDR1 is LNHDA and CDR2 SQIVND (reference sequence). The CDR3 contains 14 residues. V gave up 3 bases and J gave up 0 bases, with 7 bases separating them. The CDR3: CASSIFTSTDTQYF. CDR3 nucleotide sequence: TGTGCCAGTAGTATTTTTACTAGCACAGATACGCAGTATTTT.

V is TRBV7-2 and J is TRBJ2-1, with 8 bases lining up with TRBD2. J gave up 4 bases and V 5 bases, and 10 bases lay outside the gene matches. CDR1 and CDR2 from the germline V gene are SGHTA and FQGNSA. The length of the CDR3 is 16 residues. CDR3 amino acids: CASSNILAGSYNEQFF. CDR3 in DNA: TGTGCCAGCAGCAATATATTAGCGGGGTCTTACAATGAGCAGTTCTTC.

The gene calls are TRBV6-6 and TRBJ2-7; 8 bases map to TRBD1. The CDR3 is made up of 16 amino acids. Germline CDR1 and CDR2: MNHNY and SVGAGI (reference sequence). V dropped 1 base and J dropped 0; count of bases not matched to a gene: 5. CDR3 protein: CASSYYGTGDSYEQYF. The CDR3 bases are TGTGCCAGCAGTTACTACGGGACAGGAGACTCCTACGAGCAGTACTTC.

The J gene is TRBJ2-1, the V gene TRBV6-6; TRBD1 matches at 9 bases. There are 13 residues in the CDR3. V lost 6 bases and J lost 12; bases outside the gene matches: 9. Germline-derived CDR1 and CDR2 are MNHNY and SVGAGI (reference sequence). CDR3 residues: CASSLGQGKGQFF. The CDR3 DNA is TGTGCCAGCAGCCTGGGACAGGGTAAGGGGCAGTTCTTC.

The V gene is TRBV4-2, the J gene TRBJ2-3; TRBD2 matches at 9 bases. The V segment lost 2 bases and the J segment 6 bases; nucleotides outside the gene matches: 6. From germline, CDR1 is LGHNA and CDR2 YNFKEQ. The CDR3 covers 15 residues. DNA for the CDR3: TGTGCCAGCAGCCAAACTCTAGCGGGACTGGATACGCAGTATTTT. Its translation is CASSQTLAGLDTQYF.

The chain employs TRBV18 and TRBJ2-6; tentatively, D is TRBD1 (5 bases). The CDR3 is 17 amino acids. V dropped 0 bases and J dropped 4 bases, with 13 bases sitting between them. The germline V gene encodes CDR1 KGHSH and CDR2 LQKENI. The CDR3 DNA follows: TGTGCCAGCTCACCACCTCAGGGCCGAAGGGGGGCCAACGTCCTGACTTTC. Protein sequence: CASSPPQGRRGANVLTF.

V gene TRBV4-2 combines with J gene TRBJ1-2; TRBD1 matches 8 bases. The J segment lost 8 bases and the V segment lost 0 bases, leaving 11 bases of the junction unmatched. Germline CDR1 reads LGHNA; CDR2 reads YNFKEQ. There are 16 residues in the CDR3. CDR3 bases: TGTGCCAGCAGCCAAGATCTGTCTCAGGGGGCGGGGGGCTACACCTTC. Its protein product is CASSQDLSQGAGGYTF.

The chain couples TRBV15 to TRBJ1-1; D remains unclear. Trimming pared 10 bases from V and 1 base from J, leaving 16 bases between. The CDR3 is made up of 14 amino acids. CDR1 is LNHNV and CDR2 is YYDKDF in the germline V gene (reference sequence). The CDR3 nucleotides read TGTGCCATCAACGACAAAGAGAGGAACACTGAAGCTTTCTTT. This sequence encodes CAINDKERNTEAFF. The entire variable domain, with the rest obtained from reference TRBV15 and TRBJ1-1, is as follows: DAMVIQNPRYQVTQFGKPVTLSCSQTLNHNVMYWYQQKSSQAPKLLFHYYDKDFNNEADTPDNFQSRRPNTSFCFLDIRSPGLGDTAMYLCAINDKERNTEAFFGQGTRLTVV.

The DNA of the CDR3 is TGTGCCTCCCAAAAAACCCAGGGGGAAGCTTTCTTT. This codes for CASQKTQGEAFF. The chain has TRBV27 and TRBJ1-1; a weak D match, TRBD1 (6 bases). The CDR3 has 12 amino acids. Germline V gene data show CDR1 as MNHEY and CDR2 as SMNVEV (reference sequence). V lost 11 bases to trimming and J lost 8 bases, with 18 bases between them.